These 17 T cell receptor beta chains share one sample of origin, sequenced in a study of post-analysis software for immune sequencing data. Unique molecular identifiers tagged the TCR beta cDNA libraries. TCRdb reprocessed the PCR reads with MiXCR, giving one entry per CDR3 protein. Among about 200,000 distinct CDR3 sequences, 29% were seen once, and the ten largest hold roughly 3.5%. Overall study results and limits: The five TRBV segments detected at higher frequency in patients than in controls included TRBV5-6, TRBV5-1 and TRBV20-1.

These receptors' antigens are unknown. The specimen was blood. The receptors originated from a girl aged 2-17 years with multiple sclerosis.

About this clonotype: This may come from a read error, since a much larger clone is one base off. The chain uses TRBV12-3 or TRBV12-4 and TRBJ2-3; D gene uncertain. This CDR3 contains 12 residues. As DNA, the CDR3 is TGTACCAGCAGCTTACTACTAGATACGCAGTATTTT. It yields the protein CTSSLLLDTQYF.

The sample holds many counts of this clonotype. The gene calls are TRBV18 and TRBJ2-7; no clear D gene. Trimming cost V 3 bases and J 0 bases, with 9 bases left between them. CDR1 and CDR2 from the germline V gene are KGHSH and LQKENI. The CDR3 runs to 14 residues. CDR3 bases: TGTGCCAGCTCACCGTCCTCGAGCTCCTACGAGCAGTACTTC. Translation gives CASSPSSSSYEQYF.

Comments on this clonotype: A much larger clonotype is one base distant, so this may be a read error. This chain connects TRBV6-6 to TRBJ2-1; D uncertain. The CDR3 length is 11 residues. CDR1 is MNHNY and CDR2 is SVGAGI in the germline V gene (reference sequence). V lost 4 bases and J lost 6, with 4 bases in between. This CDR3 reads CASSCSNEQFF. CDR3 in DNA: TGTGCCAGCAGTTGTAGCAATGAGCAGTTCTTC.

This clonotype was observed a handful of times. The chain links TRBV6-1 to TRBJ2-1, with D uncertain. Germline CDR1 is MNHNS and CDR2 is SASEGT. There are 12 residues in the CDR3. The ends were cut back, 4 bases at V and 16 bases at J, with 17 bases in the middle. The CDR3 coding sequence is TGTGCCAGCAGTGTAGACACCCACCAGCTCTTCTTC. Its protein product is CASSVDTHQLFF.

This clonotype was observed at least ten times. The chain joins TRBV5-1 to TRBJ1-1; D remains unclear. Looked up from germline, CDR1 is SGHRS and CDR2 is YFSETQ. The CDR3 is made up of 13 amino acids. The ends were cut back, 4 bases at V and 1 base at J, with 8 bases in the middle. CDR3 residues: CASSPSGNTEAFF. CDR3 in DNA: TGCGCCAGCAGCCCTTCGGGGAACACTGAAGCTTTCTTT. Full variable domain (outside the CDR3, taken from reference TRBV5-1 and TRBJ1-1): KAGVTQTPRYLIKTRGQQVTLSCSPISGHRSVSWYQQTPGQGLQFLFEYFSETQRNKGNFPGRFSGRQFSNSRSEMNVSTLELGDSALYLCASSPSGNTEAFFGQGTRLTVV.

Of note for this clonotype: A clone one base away is much larger, so this may be a read error. V and J are TRBV9 and TRBJ2-5, with 11 nucleotides matching TRBD2. Germline loops: CDR1 SGDLS, CDR2 YYNGEE. V lost 4 bases to trimming and J lost 5 bases; unmatched junction nucleotides: 7. The CDR3 length is 15 residues. The CDR3 DNA reads TGTGCCAGCAGCCCCCGACTAGCGGGGAGCGAGACCCAGTACTTC. Translating gives CASSPRLAGSETQYF.

This clonotype showed up just once. The chain couples TRBV5-1 to TRBJ2-2; D gene unclear. CDR1 SGHRS and CDR2 YFSETQ come from the germline V gene. The V end was cut by 4 bases, the J end by 5 bases, with 15 bases between. The CDR3 consists of 15 residues. Written as DNA, the CDR3 is TGCGCCAGCAGCCCGACCCACTCACGGACCGGGGAGCTGTTTTTT. Translating it yields CASSPTHSRTGELFF.

To note about this clonotype: Possible read error: a much larger clone is one base away. This chain joins TRBV7-6 and TRBJ2-3, with a weak D call TRBD2 (6 bases). This CDR3 spans 13 amino acids. The germline CDR1 and CDR2 sequences are SGHVS and FNYEAQ. In nucleotides, the CDR3 is TGTACCAGCAGCCCCCCGGGGGCAGATACGCAGTATTTT. Translating it yields CTSSPPGADTQYF.

This clonotype was seen only once. With a much larger clone just one base away, this may be a read error. The V call is TRBV15, the J call TRBJ2-1; 11 positions match TRBD2. Germline V gene sequence: CDR1 LNHNV, CDR2 YYDKDF (reference sequence). CDR3 length equals 17 residues. CDR3 region: CATNRAGFSGREDEQFF. CDR3 nucleotide sequence: TGTGCCACCAACAGAGCGGGATTTAGCGGGAGGGAGGATGAGCAGTTCTTC.

The genes are TRBV5-1 and TRBJ2-1; 9 positions agree with TRBD2. Germline CDR1 and CDR2: SGHRS and YFSETQ. V was pared by 5 bases and J by 8 bases, with 8 bases of the junction left unmatched. The CDR3 totals 14 residues. The CDR3 region is CASSGGRAVDEQFF. DNA for the CDR3: TGCGCCAGCAGTGGCGGGAGGGCGGTGGATGAGCAGTTCTTC.

The chain carries TRBV29-1 and TRBJ2-5; D is unresolved. The CDR3 has 11 residues. V was cut by 4 bases and J by 7 bases, with 10 bases left in between. Per the germline V gene, CDR1 is SQVTM and CDR2 is ANQGSEA. CDR3 residues: CSVGPDGTQYF. The CDR3 bases are TGCAGCGTTGGGCCGGACGGGACCCAGTACTTC.

The chain recombines TRBV4-1 with TRBJ1-4; 9 positions match TRBD1. With V trimmed by 5 bases and J by 0 bases, 4 bases remained unmatched. This CDR3 region has 16 residues. Per germline, CDR1 MGHRA and CDR2 YSYEKL. The CDR3 region has the DNA TGCGCCAGCAGCAAGGGACAGGGAACAACTAATGAAAAACTGTTTTTT. Protein: CASSKGQGTTNEKLFF.

This clonotype appeared a few times. The J gene is TRBJ2-1, the V gene TRBV2; D is unclear. V gave up 1 base and J gave up 0 bases, with 7 bases separating them. CDR3 size: 15 residues. Per the germline V gene, CDR1 is SNHLY and CDR2 is FYNNEI. Here the CDR3 DNA reads TGTGCCAGCAGTGAAGAGGTACTCTCCTACAATGAGCAGTTCTTC. It translates to CASSEEVLSYNEQFF. Complete variable domain (other parts from reference TRBV2 and TRBJ2-1): EPEVTQTPSHQVTQMGQEVILRCVPISNHLYFYWYRQILGQKVEFLVSFYNNEISEKSEIFDDQFSVERPDGSNFTLKIRSTKLEDSAMYFCASSEEVLSYNEQFFGPGTRLTVL.

The V gene is TRBV20-1, the J gene TRBJ2-2, with 10 bases fitting TRBD1. There are 14 residues in the CDR3. CDR1 and CDR2 from the germline V gene are DFQATT and SNEGSKA (reference sequence). J lost 6 bases, V lost 5 bases, and 6 bases had no gene match. Here the CDR3 reads CSAPPGQGSGELFF. As DNA, the CDR3 is TGCAGTGCTCCTCCGGGACAGGGGTCCGGGGAGCTGTTTTTT.

This clonotype was detected only a few times. The CDR3 region is CASSGGQGSLGNIQYF. The DNA of the CDR3 is TGCGCCAGCAGCGGGGGACAGGGGAGTTTAGGAAACATTCAGTACTTC. The rearrangement joins TRBV5-1 to TRBJ2-4; 10 bases line up with TRBD1. Germline values: CDR1 SGHRS, CDR2 YFSETQ. V trimming: 4 bases; J trimming: 6 bases; junction bases outside the gene matches: 10. CDR3 length: 16 residues.

The J gene is TRBJ1-1, the V gene TRBV12-3 or TRBV12-4; D might be TRBD1 (6 bases). V was pared by 7 bases and J by 8 bases, with 17 bases between. The CDR3 has 13 amino acids. The CDR3 region has the DNA TGTGCCAGCACCTCGCCAGGGGCACAAGAAGCTTTCTTT. Residues: CASTSPGAQEAFF.

A few counts support this clonotype. CDR3 DNA: TGTGCCAGCAGCTCCGGACTAGCGGGGGGGCCTGAGACCCAGTACTTC. It is translated as CASSSGLAGGPETQYF. This sequence joins TRBV7-3 and TRBJ2-5; 15 nucleotides line up with TRBD2. This CDR3 region has 16 residues. CDR1 is SGHTA and CDR2 is FQGTGA in the germline V gene. With 4 bases clipped from V and 5 bases from J, the junction kept 5 bases outside the gene matches.